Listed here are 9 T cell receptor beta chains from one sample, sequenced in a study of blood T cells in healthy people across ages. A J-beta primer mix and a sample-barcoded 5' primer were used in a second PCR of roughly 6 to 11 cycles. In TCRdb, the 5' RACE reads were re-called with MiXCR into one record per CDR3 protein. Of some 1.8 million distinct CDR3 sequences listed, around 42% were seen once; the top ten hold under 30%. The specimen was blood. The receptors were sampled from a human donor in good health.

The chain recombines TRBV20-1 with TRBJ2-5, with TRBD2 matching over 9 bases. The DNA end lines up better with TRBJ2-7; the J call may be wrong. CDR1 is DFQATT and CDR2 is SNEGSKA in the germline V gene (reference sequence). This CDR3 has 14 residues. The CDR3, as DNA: TGCAGTGCTAGTAAGCTAGCGGGGAGGTACGAGCAGTACTTC. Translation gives CSASKLAGRYEQYF.

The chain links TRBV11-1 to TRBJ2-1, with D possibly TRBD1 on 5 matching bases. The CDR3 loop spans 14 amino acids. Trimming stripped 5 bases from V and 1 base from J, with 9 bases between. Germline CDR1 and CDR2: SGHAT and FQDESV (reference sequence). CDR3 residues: CASSTQVSYNEQFF. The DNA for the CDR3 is TGTGCCAGCAGCACACAGGTGTCCTACAATGAGCAGTTCTTC.

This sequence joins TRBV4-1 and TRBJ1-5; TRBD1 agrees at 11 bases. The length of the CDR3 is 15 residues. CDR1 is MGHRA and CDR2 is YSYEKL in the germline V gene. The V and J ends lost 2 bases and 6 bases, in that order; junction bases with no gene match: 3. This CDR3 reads CASSQSGQGGQPQHF. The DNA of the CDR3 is TGCGCCAGCAGCCAATCGGGACAGGGGGGTCAGCCCCAGCATTTT.

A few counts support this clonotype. CDR3 nucleotide sequence: TGCAGTGCTAGGCCTAATAGAGGATCAGGGCAGCCCCAGCATTTT. Its protein is CSARPNRGSGQPQHF. This chain links TRBV20-1 with TRBJ1-5, with D maybe TRBD1 (5 bases). V was clipped by 3 bases and J by 7 bases, with 19 bases between them. This CDR3 has 15 amino acids. Germline CDR1 is DFQATT and CDR2 is SNEGSKA (reference sequence).

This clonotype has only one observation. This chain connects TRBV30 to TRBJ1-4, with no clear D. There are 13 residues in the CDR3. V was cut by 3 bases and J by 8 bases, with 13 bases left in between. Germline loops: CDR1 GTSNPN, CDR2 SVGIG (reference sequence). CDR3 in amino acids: CAWRPGLVEKLFF. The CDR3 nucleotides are TGTGCCTGGAGACCCGGATTAGTAGAAAAACTGTTTTTT.

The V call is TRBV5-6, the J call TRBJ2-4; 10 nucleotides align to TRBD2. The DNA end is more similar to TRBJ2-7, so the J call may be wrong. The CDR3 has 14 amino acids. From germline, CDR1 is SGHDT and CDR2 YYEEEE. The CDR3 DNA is TGTGCCAGCAGCTTGCCCAGCGGGGGGGACGAGCAGTACTTC. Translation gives CASSLPSGGDEQYF.

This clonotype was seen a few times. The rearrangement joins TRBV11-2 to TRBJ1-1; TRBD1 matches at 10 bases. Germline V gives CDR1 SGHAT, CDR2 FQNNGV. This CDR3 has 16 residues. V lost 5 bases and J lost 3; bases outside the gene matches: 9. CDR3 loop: CASSRGTGEPDTEAFF. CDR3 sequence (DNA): TGTGCCAGCAGCCGCGGGACAGGGGAACCCGACACTGAAGCTTTCTTT.

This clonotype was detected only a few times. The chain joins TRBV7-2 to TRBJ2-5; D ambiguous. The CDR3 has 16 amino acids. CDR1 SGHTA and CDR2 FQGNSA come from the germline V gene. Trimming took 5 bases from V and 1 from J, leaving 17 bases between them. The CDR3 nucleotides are TGTGCCAGCAGCCCCGCGCTCCACGCCGCCCAAGAGACCCAGTACTTC. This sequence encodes CASSPALHAAQETQYF. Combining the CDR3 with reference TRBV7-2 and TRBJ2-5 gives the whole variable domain GAGVSQSPSNKVTEKGKDVELRCDPISGHTALYWYRQSLGQGLEFLIYFQGNSAPDKSGLPSDRFSAERTGGSVSTLTIQRTQQEDSAVYLCASSPALHAAQETQYFGPGTRLLVL.

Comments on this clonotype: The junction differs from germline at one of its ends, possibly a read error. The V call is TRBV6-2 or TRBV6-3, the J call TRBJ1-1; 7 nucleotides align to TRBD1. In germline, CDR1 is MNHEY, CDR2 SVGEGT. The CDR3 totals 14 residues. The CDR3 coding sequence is TGTGCCAGCAAGGGGACAGCAAAGAACATTGAAGCTTTCTTT. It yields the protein CASKGTAKNIEAFF.